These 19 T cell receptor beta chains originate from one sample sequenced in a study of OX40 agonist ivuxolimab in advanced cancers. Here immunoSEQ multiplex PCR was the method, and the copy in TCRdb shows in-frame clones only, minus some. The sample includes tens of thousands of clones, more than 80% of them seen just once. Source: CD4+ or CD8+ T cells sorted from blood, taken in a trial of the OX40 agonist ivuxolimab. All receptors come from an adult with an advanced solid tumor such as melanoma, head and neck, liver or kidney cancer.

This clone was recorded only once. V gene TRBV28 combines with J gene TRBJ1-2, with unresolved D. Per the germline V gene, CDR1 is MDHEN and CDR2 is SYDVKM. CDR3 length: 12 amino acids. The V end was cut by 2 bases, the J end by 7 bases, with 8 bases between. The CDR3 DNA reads TGTGCCAGCAGTTTAAGTACCGTTGGCTACACCTTC. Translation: CASSLSTVGYTF.

The CDR3 loop reads CASSSTGDTGELFF. The DNA for the CDR3 is TGTGCCAGCAGCTCGACAGGTGACACCGGGGAGCTGTTTTTT. This sequence joins TRBV13 and TRBJ2-2; D may be TRBD1 (6 bases). Germline V gives CDR1 PRHDT, CDR2 FYEKMQ (reference sequence). Trimming shortened V by 4 bases and J by 3 bases, and 9 bases separated the two germline ends. This CDR3 has 14 residues.

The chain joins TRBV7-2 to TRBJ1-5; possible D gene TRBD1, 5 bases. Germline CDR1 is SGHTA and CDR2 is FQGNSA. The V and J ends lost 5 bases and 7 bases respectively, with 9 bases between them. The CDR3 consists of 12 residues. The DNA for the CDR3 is TGTGCCAGCAGCGCGCGGGGGCAGCCCCAGCATTTT. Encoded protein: CASSARGQPQHF.

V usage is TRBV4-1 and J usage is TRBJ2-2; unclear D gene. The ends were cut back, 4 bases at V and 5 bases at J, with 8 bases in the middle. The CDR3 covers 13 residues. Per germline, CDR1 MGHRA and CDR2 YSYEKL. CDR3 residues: CASSPASTGELFF. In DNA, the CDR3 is TGCGCCAGCAGCCCCGCCTCTACCGGGGAGCTGTTTTTT.

The CDR3 spells CASSQVDRGSYEQYF. The DNA for the CDR3 is TGCGCCAGCAGCCAAGTCGACAGGGGCTCCTACGAGCAGTACTTC. This chain links TRBV4-1 with TRBJ2-7, with 8 bases lining up with TRBD1. The germline CDR1 and CDR2 sequences are MGHRA and YSYEKL. V dropped 1 base and J dropped 0; count of bases not matched to a gene: 2. The CDR3 is 15 residues long.

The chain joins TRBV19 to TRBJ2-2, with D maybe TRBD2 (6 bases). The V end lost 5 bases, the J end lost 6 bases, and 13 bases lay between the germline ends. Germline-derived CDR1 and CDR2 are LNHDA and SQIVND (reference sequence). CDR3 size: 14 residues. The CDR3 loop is CASSPRLGPGELFF. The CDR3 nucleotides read TGTGCCAGTAGTCCCCGACTAGGTCCCGGGGAGCTGTTTTTT.

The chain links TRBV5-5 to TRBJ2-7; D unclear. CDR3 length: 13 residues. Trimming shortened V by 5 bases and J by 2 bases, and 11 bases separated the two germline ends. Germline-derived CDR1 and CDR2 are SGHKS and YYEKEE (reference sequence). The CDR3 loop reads CASRTEVTYEQYF. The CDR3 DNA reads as TGTGCCAGCAGGACCGAAGTCACCTACGAGCAGTACTTC.

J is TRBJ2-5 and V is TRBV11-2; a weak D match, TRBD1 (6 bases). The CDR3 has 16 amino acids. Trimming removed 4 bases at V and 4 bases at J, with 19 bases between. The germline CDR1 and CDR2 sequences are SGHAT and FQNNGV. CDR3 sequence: CASSSIGAGVRETQYF. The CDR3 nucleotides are TGTGCCAGCAGCTCAATCGGGGCAGGGGTAAGAGAGACCCAGTACTTC.

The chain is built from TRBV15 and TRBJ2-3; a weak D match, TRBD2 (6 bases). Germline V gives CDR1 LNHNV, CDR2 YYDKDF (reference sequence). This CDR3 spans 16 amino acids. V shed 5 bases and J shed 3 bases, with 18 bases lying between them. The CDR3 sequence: CATSRFPGVGTDTQYF. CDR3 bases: TGTGCCACCAGCCGATTCCCGGGGGTTGGGACAGATACGCAGTATTTT. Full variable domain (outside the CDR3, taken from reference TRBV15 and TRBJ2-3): DAMVIQNPRYQVTQFGKPVTLSCSQTLNHNVMYWYQQKSSQAPKLLFHYYDKDFNNEADTPDNFQSRRPNTSFCFLDIRSPGLGDTAMYLCATSRFPGVGTDTQYFGPGTRLTVL.

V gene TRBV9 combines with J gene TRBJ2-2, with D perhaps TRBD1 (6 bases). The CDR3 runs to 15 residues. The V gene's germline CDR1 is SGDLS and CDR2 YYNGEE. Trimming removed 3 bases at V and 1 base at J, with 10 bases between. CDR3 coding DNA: TGTGCCAGCAGCGGAGAGACAGGGAACACCGGGGAGCTGTTTTTT. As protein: CASSGETGNTGELFF.

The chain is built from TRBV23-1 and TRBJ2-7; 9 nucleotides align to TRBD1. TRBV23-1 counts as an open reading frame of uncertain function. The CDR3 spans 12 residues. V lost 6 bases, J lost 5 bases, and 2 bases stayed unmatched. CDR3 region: CASRTGGHEQYF. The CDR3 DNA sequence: TGCGCCAGCAGGACAGGGGGTCACGAGCAGTACTTC.

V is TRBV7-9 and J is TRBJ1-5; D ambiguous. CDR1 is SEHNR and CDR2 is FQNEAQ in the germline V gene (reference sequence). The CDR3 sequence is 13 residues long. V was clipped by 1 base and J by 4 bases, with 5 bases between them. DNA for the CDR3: TGTGCCAGCAGCTTAGATCTGAATCAGCCCCAGCATTTT. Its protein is CASSLDLNQPQHF. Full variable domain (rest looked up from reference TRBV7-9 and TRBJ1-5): DTGVSQNPRHKITKRGQNVTFRCDPISEHNRLYWYRQTLGQGPEFLTYFQNEAQLEKSRLLSDRFSAERPKGSFSTLEIQRTEQGDSAMYLCASSLDLNQPQHFGDGTRLSIL.

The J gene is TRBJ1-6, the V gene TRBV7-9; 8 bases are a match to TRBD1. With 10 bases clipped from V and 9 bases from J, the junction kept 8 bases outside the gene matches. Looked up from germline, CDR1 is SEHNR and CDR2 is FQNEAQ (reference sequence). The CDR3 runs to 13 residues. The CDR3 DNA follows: TGTGCCATGACGCAGGGGGCAGGTTCACCCCTCCACTTT. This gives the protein CAMTQGAGSPLHF.

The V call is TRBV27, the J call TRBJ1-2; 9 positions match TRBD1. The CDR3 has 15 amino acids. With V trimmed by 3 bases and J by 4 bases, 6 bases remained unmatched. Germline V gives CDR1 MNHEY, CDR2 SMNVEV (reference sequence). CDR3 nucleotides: TGTGCCAGCAGTTTTACTACAGGGGGCGCCTATGGCTACACCTTC. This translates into CASSFTTGGAYGYTF.

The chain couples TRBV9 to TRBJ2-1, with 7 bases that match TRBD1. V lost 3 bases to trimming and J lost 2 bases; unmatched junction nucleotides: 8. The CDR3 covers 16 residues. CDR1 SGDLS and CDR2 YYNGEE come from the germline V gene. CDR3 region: CASSAMTGWPYNEQFF. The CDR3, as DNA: TGTGCCAGCAGCGCTATGACAGGGTGGCCCTACAATGAGCAGTTCTTC.

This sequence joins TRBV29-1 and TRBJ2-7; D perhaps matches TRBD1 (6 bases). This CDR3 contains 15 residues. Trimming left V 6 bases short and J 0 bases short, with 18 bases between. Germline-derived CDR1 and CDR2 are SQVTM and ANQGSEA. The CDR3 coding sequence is TGCAGCGTATATTCCAGGGGAGACTCCTCCTACGAGCAGTACTTC. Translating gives CSVYSRGDSSYEQYF.

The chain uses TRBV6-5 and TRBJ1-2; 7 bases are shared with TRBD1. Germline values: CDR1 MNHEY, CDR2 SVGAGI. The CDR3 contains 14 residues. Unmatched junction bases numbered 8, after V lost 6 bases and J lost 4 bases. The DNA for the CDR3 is TGTGCCAGCAGGCATACAACAGGGGCCTATGGCTACACCTTC. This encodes CASRHTTGAYGYTF.

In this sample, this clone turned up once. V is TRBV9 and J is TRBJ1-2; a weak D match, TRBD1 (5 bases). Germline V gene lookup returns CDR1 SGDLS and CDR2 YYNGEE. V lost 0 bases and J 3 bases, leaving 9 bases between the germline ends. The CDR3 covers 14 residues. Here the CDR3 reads CASSVAGGDYGYTF. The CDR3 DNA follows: TGTGCCAGCAGCGTAGCTGGAGGGGACTATGGCTACACCTTC.

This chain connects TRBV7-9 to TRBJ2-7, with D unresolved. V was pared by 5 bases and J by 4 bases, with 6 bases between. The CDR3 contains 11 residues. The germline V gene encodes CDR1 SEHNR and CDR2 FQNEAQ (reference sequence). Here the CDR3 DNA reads TGTGCCAGCAGCGCGAGATACGAGCAGTACTTC. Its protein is CASSARYEQYF.